Sequencing of this TCR beta chain was carried out in a study of shared clonotypes between healthy human individuals. Background on the study: Participating donors consisted of two women and a few men aged 18 to 49. The study, taken as a whole, reports: Only blood was sampled; tissue repertoires likely differ.

About this clone: Its matching antigen is unknown.

Both subsets, CD45RA+ naive and CD45RA-negative memory, were split from the CD4+ cells. Germline values: CDR1 GTSNPN, CDR2 SVGIG (reference sequence). The CDR3 runs to 13 residues. V was pared by 0 bases and J by 3 bases, with 8 bases between. Measured with immunoSEQ multiplex PCR; TCRdb has only the in-frame clones, and not every one. The sample has about 2.4 million clones, 80% to 95% seen once. The V call is TRBV30, the J call TRBJ1-1; no clear D gene. Material: naive CD4+ T cells from PBMCs. Subset meaning: CD45RA+ positively selected. This receptor was obtained from a man between 18 and 35 years old in good health. Some clones in this sample may be carry-over from other donors' samples. The CDR3 nucleotides read TGTGCCTGGAGTGTACGGTGGGACACTGAAGCTTTCTTT. It encodes CAWSVRWDTEAFF.